These T cell receptor beta chains were read from a single sample in a study of OX40 agonist ivuxolimab in advanced cancers. This table comes from immunoSEQ multiplex PCR, and its TCRdb copy is limited to in-frame clones, with some not included. This table has about 28,000 clones, about four fifths appearing once. Here the sequenced sample was CD4+ or CD8+ T cells sorted from blood, taken in a trial of the OX40 agonist ivuxolimab. All receptors come from an adult with an advanced solid tumor such as melanoma, head and neck, liver or kidney cancer. Each CDR3 is given with its conserved first and last residue. D genes are given only for firm matches. Some rows mark clone size as missing; the rest say once, few, many or name a class of expanded clone.

>.|TRBV6-1|.|TRBJ1-2
CASSEPWDLRRVDGYTF
TGTGCCAGCAGTGAACCCTGGGACCTACGCAGGGTTGACGGCTACACCTTC
>.|TRBV12-2|.|TRBJ2-3
CASRPTSGKSTDTQYF
TGTGCAAGTCGCCCCACTAGCGGGAAATCCACAGATACGCAGTATTTT
>.|TRBV7-9|.|TRBJ2-7
CASSGTHYEQYF
TGTGCCAGCAGCGGTACGCATTACGAGCAGTACTTC
>.|TRBV5-1|TRBD1|TRBJ1-2
CASSFGTANYGYTF
TGCGCCAGCAGCTTTGGGACAGCTAACTATGGCTACACCTTC
>few|TRBV4-1|.|TRBJ1-1
CASSQDSGVTEAFF
TGCGCCAGCAGCCAAGATTCAGGGGTCACTGAAGCTTTCTTT
>.|TRBV13|.|TRBJ2-7
CASSPGRAYEQYF
TGTGCCAGCAGCCCGGGCAGGGCCTACGAGCAGTACTTC
>.|TRBV7-2|.|TRBJ2-3
CASSFLTASTDTQYF
TGTGCCAGCAGCTTTCTGACAGCTAGCACAGATACGCAGTATTTT
>few|TRBV2|.|TRBJ2-3
CASSLATHTDTQYF
TGTGCCAGCAGCCTAGCGACCCACACAGATACGCAGTATTTT
>medium-sized|TRBV14|TRBD1|TRBJ1-2
CASSQGVPTGTGYTF
TGTGCCAGCAGCCAAGGAGTCCCGACAGGGACCGGCTACACCTTC
>medium-sized|TRBV27|.|TRBJ2-5
CASSLTQGGETQYF
TGTGCCAGCAGTTTGACCCAGGGTGGAGAGACCCAGTACTTC
>.|TRBV4-3|TRBD2|TRBJ2-1
CASSQEGLAGYEQFF
TGCGCCAGCAGCCAGGAGGGACTAGCGGGCTATGAGCAGTTCTTC
>once|TRBV29-1|.|TRBJ2-3
CSVERRETLAETSTDTQYF
TGCAGCGTTGAGCGGCGGGAAACATTAGCAGAAACTAGCACAGATACGCAGTATTTT
>.|TRBV7-9|.|TRBJ2-1
CASSLVRGASYNEQFF
TGTGCCAGCAGCTTAGTCAGGGGGGCCTCCTACAATGAGCAGTTCTTC
>.|TRBV2|.|TRBJ1-2
CASSDGGNYGYTF
TGTGCCAGCAGTGACGGTGGTAACTATGGCTACACCTTC
>.|TRBV13|TRBD2|TRBJ2-1
CASSGTSGDEQFF
TGTGCCAGCAGCGGGACTAGCGGTGATGAGCAGTTCTTC
>.|TRBV19|TRBD1|TRBJ1-1
CASLPRQGGTEAFF
TGTGCCAGCCTACCGAGACAGGGCGGCACTGAAGCTTTCTTT
>few|TRBV5-6|.|TRBJ1-1
CASSLTVNTEAFF
TGTGCCAGCAGCCTAACGGTGAACACTGAAGCTTTCTTT
>few|TRBV4-2|.|TRBJ2-6
CASSQGEGSGANVLTF
TGTGCCAGCAGCCAAGGTGAGGGTTCTGGGGCCAACGTCCTGACTTTC
>.|TRBV12-5|.|TRBJ1-5
CASGPAPGTRDQPQHF
TGTGCTAGTGGTCCCGCCCCAGGGACCAGGGATCAGCCCCAGCATTTT
>.|TRBV4-3|.|TRBJ1-1
CASSQDLDTEAFF
TGCGCCAGCAGCCAAGATTTGGACACTGAAGCTTTCTTT
>.|TRBV20-1|.|TRBJ1-2
CSADYGYTF
TGCAGTGCTGATTATGGCTACACCTTC
>.|TRBV5-4|TRBD2|TRBJ2-7
CASSSLAGELAYEQYF
TGTGCCAGCAGTTCACTAGCGGGAGAACTAGCCTACGAGCAGTACTTC
>.|TRBV7-9|.|TRBJ1-6
CASSAEQGPGAPLHF
TGTGCCAGCAGCGCAGAACAGGGCCCCGGAGCACCCCTCCACTTT
>.|TRBV11-2|TRBD2|TRBJ2-1
CASSLARLAGGYNEQFF
TGTGCCAGCAGCTTAGCCCGACTAGCGGGAGGGTACAATGAGCAGTTCTTC
>.|TRBV11-2|.|TRBJ2-1
CASSLGGSYNEQFF
TGTGCCAGCAGCTTAGGCGGATCCTACAATGAGCAGTTCTTC
>.|TRBV25-1|.|TRBJ2-3
CASSESARGSTDTQYF
TGTGCCAGCAGTGAATCAGCCAGGGGAAGCACAGATACGCAGTATTTT
>.|TRBV7-2|.|TRBJ1-2
CASSLSTAYPNYGYTF
TGTGCCAGCAGCCTCTCAACAGCGTACCCTAACTATGGCTACACCTTC
>.|TRBV13|TRBD1|TRBJ2-7
CASRRQGASYEQYF
TGTGCCAGCAGACGACAGGGGGCGTCCTACGAGCAGTACTTC
>.|TRBV25-1|TRBD2|TRBJ2-1
CASSAASGGAHEQFF
TGTGCCAGCAGTGCCGCCAGCGGGGGGGCCCATGAGCAGTTCTTC
>.|TRBV2|.|TRBJ2-7
CASSEWDGRSYEQYF
TGTGCCAGCAGTGAATGGGACGGACGCTCCTACGAGCAGTACTTC
>.|TRBV27|TRBD1|TRBJ2-5
CASSPHRGGETQYF
TGTGCCAGCAGTCCCCACAGGGGTGGAGAGACCCAGTACTTC
>.|TRBV6-5|.|TRBJ2-5
CASSYRPIETQYF
TGTGCCAGCAGTTACCGCCCCATAGAGACCCAGTACTTC
>.|TRBV5-4|.|TRBJ1-1
CASTKWGGSTEAFF
TGTGCCAGCACCAAATGGGGAGGGAGCACTGAAGCTTTCTTT
>.|TRBV5-4|TRBD1|TRBJ1-1
CASSDTGGKTEAFF
TGTGCCAGCAGCGACACAGGGGGTAAAACTGAAGCTTTCTTT
>.|TRBV9|.|TRBJ1-1
CASSAGGNTEAFF
TGTGCCAGCAGCGCAGGCGGGAACACTGAAGCTTTCTTT
>.|TRBV13|TRBD2|TRBJ2-3
CASSLVGGRADTQYF
TGTGCCAGCAGCTTAGTTGGAGGGAGGGCAGATACGCAGTATTTT
>.|TRBV25-1|.|TRBJ2-4
CASSETAGTEKNIQYF
TGTGCCAGCAGTGAAACGGCAGGGACTGAAAAAAACATTCAGTACTTC
>.|TRBV2|TRBD1|TRBJ1-4
CASSDPGQIFNEKLFF
TGTGCCAGCAGTGATCCGGGACAGATTTTTAATGAAAAACTGTTTTTT
>.|TRBV7-8|.|TRBJ2-7
CASSLGVLGEQYF
TGTGCCAGCAGCTTAGGGGTCCTTGGCGAGCAGTACTTC
>.|TRBV19|.|TRBJ1-5
CASSITIASNQPQHF
TGTGCCAGTAGTATAACAATAGCAAGCAATCAGCCCCAGCATTTT
>.|TRBV5-4|.|TRBJ2-7
CASSLSRDSRYEQYF
TGTGCCAGCAGCTTGTCCCGGGATAGTCGGTACGAGCAGTACTTC
>.|TRBV5-1|.|TRBJ1-2
CASSAQTVGGYTF
TGCGCCAGCAGCGCTCAGACGGTGGGGGGCTACACCTTC
>.|TRBV19|TRBD2|TRBJ2-1
CASSSLAGIYNEQFF
TGTGCCAGTAGTAGTCTAGCGGGGATCTACAATGAGCAGTTCTTC
>.|TRBV6-1|.|TRBJ2-5
CASSEPGETQYF
TGTGCCAGCAGTGAACCTGGAGAGACCCAGTACTTC
>.|TRBV7-6|.|TRBJ1-3
CASSLARGQVRNRNTIYF
TGTGCCAGCAGCTTAGCTAGGGGACAAGTTCGGAATAGAAACACCATATATTTT
>.|TRBV5-4|.|TRBJ2-7
CASSLFGRADEQYF
TGTGCCAGCAGCTTGTTCGGCAGGGCTGACGAGCAGTACTTC
>.|TRBV30|.|TRBJ1-5
CAWSEHSNQPQHF
TGTGCCTGGAGTGAGCATAGCAATCAGCCCCAGCATTTT
>once|TRBV4-1|.|TRBJ1-1
CASSQVGTHKSQAFF
TGCGCCAGCAGCCAAGTTGGGACCCATAAGAGTCAAGCTTTCTTT
>.|TRBV30|TRBD1|TRBJ1-2
CAWHPQGSGYGYTF
TGTGCCTGGCACCCACAGGGGTCGGGCTATGGCTACACCTTC
>.|TRBV29-1|.|TRBJ1-1
CSVMGSEAFF
TGCAGCGTCATGGGGTCTGAAGCTTTCTTT